These 26 T cell receptor beta chains were all obtained from the same sample, sequenced in a study of cytomegalovirus exposure and HLA in healthy donors (dated by TCRdb to 2017 to 2019). The receptor library was made with the immunoSEQ multiplex PCR assay. A mixture of 60 forward primers for TCR Vbeta segments and 13 reverse primers for TCR Jbeta segments was used in the multiplex PCR. Not all clones reach the TCRdb copy of this immuneACCESS table, which keeps in-frame sequences only. Checked studies attribute under half of the gap to unresolved V genes and leave the rest unexplained. A total of 150,000 to 200,000 clones appear in this sample, roughly 80% of them only once. The ten largest clones add up to 1.7% of the sample. Material for sequencing was PBMCs. Receptors were obtained from a woman younger than 30 in good health and CMV-seronegative.

The rearrangement uses TRBV28 and TRBJ2-1, with 9 bases matching TRBD1. CDR1 is MDHEN, CDR2 SYDVKM, per germline. V lost 6 bases and J lost 4; bases outside the gene matches: 4. The CDR3 covers 14 residues. The CDR3 DNA reads as TGTGCCAGCAGCCGGGACAGGGTGTACAATGAGCAGTTCTTC. This encodes CASSRDRVYNEQFF.

This clone has a handful of counts. The CDR3 nucleotides are TGCGCCAGCAGCGAAGGGTGGGGGGCAACTAATGAAAAACTGTTTTTT. It yields the protein CASSEGWGATNEKLFF. The chain couples TRBV5-1 to TRBJ1-4, with D perhaps matching TRBD1 (5 bases). The CDR3 has 16 residues. Trimming removed 4 bases from V and 0 bases from J, with 13 bases in between. CDR1 is SGHRS, CDR2 YFSETQ, per germline.

V gene TRBV28 combines with J gene TRBJ2-4, with TRBD1 matching over 7 bases. J lost 8 bases, V lost 4 bases, and 8 bases had no gene match. From germline, CDR1 is MDHEN and CDR2 SYDVKM. CDR3 length: 14 residues. This CDR3 reads CASSSTQGVDIQYF. The CDR3 bases are TGTGCCAGCAGTTCTACCCAGGGGGTTGACATTCAGTACTTC.

The rearrangement joins TRBV5-1 to TRBJ2-7; TRBD2 matches at 10 bases. Germline lookup yields CDR1 SGHRS and CDR2 YFSETQ. This CDR3 has 14 amino acids. V gave up 4 bases and J gave up 3 bases; unmatched junction bases: 4. CDR3 sequence (DNA): TGCGCCAGCAGCGCGGGACTAGCGCACTACGAGCAGTACTTC. It is translated as CASSAGLAHYEQYF. Full variable domain (remainder filled in from reference TRBV5-1 and TRBJ2-7): KAGVTQTPRYLIKTRGQQVTLSCSPISGHRSVSWYQQTPGQGLQFLFEYFSETQRNKGNFPGRFSGRQFSNSRSEMNVSTLELGDSALYLCASSAGLAHYEQYFGPGTRLTVT.

The V call is TRBV4-2, the J call TRBJ2-5, with D tentatively TRBD2 (5 bases). The germline CDR1 and CDR2 sequences are LGHNA and YNFKEQ. Trimming cost V 0 bases and J 9 bases, with 17 bases left between them. The CDR3 runs to 15 residues. The CDR3 reads CASSQDPSGQEAQYF. CDR3 nucleotides: TGTGCCAGCAGCCAAGATCCCAGCGGCCAGGAGGCCCAGTACTTC.

J is TRBJ2-3 and V is TRBV28; 9 bases align to TRBD2. Looked up from germline, CDR1 is MDHEN and CDR2 is SYDVKM. This CDR3 is built from 14 residues. Losses at the gene ends were 7 bases for V and 2 bases for J; bases not matched to a gene: 4. DNA of the CDR3: TGTGCCAGCACGAGACTAGCGGACACAGATACGCAGTATTTT. As protein: CASTRLADTDTQYF.

The V and J genes are TRBV5-1 and TRBJ2-6; 8 nucleotides match TRBD1. Germline V gene lookup returns CDR1 SGHRS and CDR2 YFSETQ. J gave up 0 bases and V 4 bases, and 6 bases lay outside the gene matches. The CDR3 runs 17 residues. In nucleotides, the CDR3 is TGCGCCAGCAGCACCGGGACAGGAACCTCTGGGGCCAACGTCCTGACTTTC. The encoded protein is CASSTGTGTSGANVLTF.

A word on this clone: One junction end does not reproduce the germline sequence, and a read error may be involved. The chain uses TRBV7-9 and TRBJ1-2; D call uncertain. The CDR3 sequence is 13 residues long. Germline loops: CDR1 SEHNR, CDR2 FQNEAQ (reference sequence). The CDR3, as DNA: TGTTCCAGCAGCTTATCCTCTAACTATGGCTACACCTTC. Its translation is CSSSLSSNYGYTF.

The V call is TRBV19, the J call TRBJ1-5, with a tentative D call TRBD1 (6 bases). CDR1 is LNHDA and CDR2 is SQIVND in the germline V gene (reference sequence). The V end was cut by 1 base, the J end by 2 bases, with 12 bases between. The CDR3 runs 16 residues. CDR3 in amino acids: CASSIAPDRGNQPQHF. Here the CDR3 DNA reads TGTGCCAGTAGTATAGCCCCGGACAGAGGCAATCAGCCCCAGCATTTT.

This sequence joins TRBV10-3 and TRBJ2-7; 8 nucleotides align to TRBD1. Trimming cost V 6 bases and J 3 bases; bases outside gene matches: 7. Germline V gene sequence: CDR1 ENHRY, CDR2 SYGVKD. This CDR3 has 14 amino acids. CDR3 amino acids: CAISQDRDNYEQYF. CDR3 DNA sequence: TGTGCCATCAGCCAGGACAGGGATAACTACGAGCAGTACTTC.

This sequence joins TRBV5-6 and TRBJ2-3; weak D call: TRBD2 (5 bases). Trimming stripped 7 bases from V and 4 bases from J, with 13 bases between. Germline V lookup: CDR1 SGHDT, CDR2 YYEEEE. The CDR3 is 13 amino acids. In DNA, the CDR3 is TGTGCCAGCCACGAGAGGGCAGCAGATACGCAGTATTTT. It translates to CASHERAADTQYF.

The chain is built from TRBV2 and TRBJ2-1, with a weak D call TRBD2 (6 bases). CDR3 size: 16 residues. Trimming pared 8 bases from V and 9 bases from J, leaving 26 bases between. Germline V lookup: CDR1 SNHLY, CDR2 FYNNEI. The CDR3 DNA is TGTGCCAGCGACCATTCCGGGACTCTTGAAGGTCCTGAGCAGTTCTTC. It codes for CASDHSGTLEGPEQFF.

This clone was picked up a small number of times. The chain carries TRBV7-9 and TRBJ2-7, with TRBD2 matching over 10 bases. Germline lookup yields CDR1 SEHNR and CDR2 FQNEAQ (reference sequence). This CDR3 has 14 amino acids. V lost 1 base to trimming and J lost 9 bases; unmatched junction nucleotides: 6. The CDR3 loop reads CASSLGSSGSVQYF. As DNA, the CDR3 is TGTGCCAGCAGCTTAGGGTCTAGCGGGAGTGTGCAGTACTTC.

This CDR3 is CASSHQTLAGGPSTDTQYF. The CDR3 bases are TGTGCCAGCAGCCACCAGACCCTAGCGGGAGGGCCTAGCACAGATACGCAGTATTTT. The genes are TRBV11-3 and TRBJ2-3, with 12 bases lining up with TRBD2. CDR3 size: 19 residues. Losses at the gene ends were 5 bases for V and 0 bases for J; bases not matched to a gene: 12. Germline values: CDR1 SGHNT, CDR2 YENEEA.

This clone was counted only a few times. V and J are TRBV4-1 and TRBJ2-7; 7 bases match TRBD2. Per the germline V gene, CDR1 is MGHRA and CDR2 is YSYEKL. The V segment lost 0 bases and the J segment 3 bases; nucleotides outside the gene matches: 5. This CDR3 has 15 residues. CDR3 sequence (DNA): TGCGCCAGCAGCCAAGATCCCGGCGGGAGCTACGAGCAGTACTTC. As protein: CASSQDPGGSYEQYF.

The chain carries TRBV9 and TRBJ2-1; D uncertain. Trimming stripped 0 bases from V and 4 bases from J, with 5 bases between. CDR1 is SGDLS and CDR2 is YYNGEE in the germline V gene. The CDR3 spans 13 residues. The CDR3 protein is CASSVGAYNEQFF. CDR3 coding DNA: TGTGCCAGCAGCGTAGGAGCGTACAATGAGCAGTTCTTC.

The table lists this clone with a few counts. J is TRBJ1-1 and V is TRBV7-2; 8 positions agree with TRBD1. The germline CDR1 and CDR2 sequences are SGHTA and FQGNSA. The CDR3 is made up of 16 amino acids. V lost 7 bases, J lost 2 bases, and 12 bases stayed unmatched. The CDR3 coding sequence is TGTGCCAGCACCACCGGGCCAGGACAGGGAAACACTGAAGCTTTCTTT. This encodes CASTTGPGQGNTEAFF.

The chain joins TRBV30 to TRBJ1-1; D remains unclear. The germline gives CDR1 GTSNPN, CDR2 SVGIG (reference sequence). V lost 3 bases and J 4 bases, leaving 18 bases between the germline ends. This CDR3 has 15 amino acids. The CDR3 DNA follows: TGTGCCTGGAGCGCTCCGACGGGGTGGGGCACTGAAGCTTTCTTT. It codes for CAWSAPTGWGTEAFF.

This clone showed up just a few times. The chain links TRBV5-4 to TRBJ1-4; no firm D call. The CDR3 runs to 13 residues. Germline assignment: CDR1 SGHNT and CDR2 YYREEE (reference sequence). The V and J ends lost 7 bases and 0 bases respectively, with 7 bases between them. The CDR3 is CASSGATNEKLFF. For the CDR3, the DNA is TGTGCCAGCTCCGGGGCAACTAATGAAAAACTGTTTTTT. Based on the CDR3 plus reference TRBV5-4 and TRBJ1-4, the full variable domain is ETGVTQSPTHLIKTRGQQVTLRCSSQSGHNTVSWYQQALGQGPQFIFQYYREEENGRGNFPPRFSGLQFPNYSSELNVNALELDDSALYLCASSGATNEKLFFGSGTQLSVL.

The chain recombines TRBV5-4 with TRBJ2-1, with 9 bases lining up with TRBD2. The J segment lost 4 bases and the V segment lost 7 bases, leaving 24 bases of the junction unmatched. Looked up from germline, CDR1 is SGHNT and CDR2 is YYREEE (reference sequence). This CDR3 is built from 20 residues. Here the CDR3 DNA reads TGTGCCAGCGGAGGAATGAGCGGGGGGACCCGGACCTCCAAGTACAATGAGCAGTTCTTC. This encodes CASGGMSGGTRTSKYNEQFF.

V usage is TRBV19 and J usage is TRBJ1-3; D not resolved. Germline CDR1 and CDR2: LNHDA and SQIVND (reference sequence). Trimming left V 2 bases short and J 0 bases short, with 8 bases between. This CDR3 has 15 residues. The CDR3 DNA follows: TGTGCCAGTAGTATATCCGTCAGCTCTGGAAACACCATATATTTT. The encoded protein is CASSISVSSGNTIYF.

In this sample, this clone turned up once. The chain carries TRBV9 and TRBJ2-2, with TRBD1 identical over 7 bases. V gave up 4 bases and J gave up 5 bases; unmatched junction bases: 8. CDR1 is SGDLS and CDR2 is YYNGEE in the germline V gene. The CDR3 covers 15 residues. CDR3 loop: CASSPGTALTGELFF. CDR3 DNA: TGTGCCAGCAGCCCCGGGACAGCCCTAACCGGGGAGCTGTTTTTT. Full variable domain (rest looked up from reference TRBV9 and TRBJ2-2): DSGVTQTPKHLITATGQRVTLRCSPRSGDLSVYWYQQSLDQGLQFLIQYYNGEERAKGNILERFSAQQFPDLHSELNLSSLELGDSALYFCASSPGTALTGELFFGEGSRLTVL.

Here the CDR3 DNA reads TGTGCCAGCAGTGAAATCGGCGGCTTCTCTGGAAACACCATATATTTT. Protein product: CASSEIGGFSGNTIYF. The J gene is TRBJ1-3, the V gene TRBV6-1; no firm D call. The CDR3 consists of 16 residues. In germline, CDR1 is MNHNS, CDR2 SASEGT. V lost 2 bases, J lost 0 bases, and 11 bases lay in between.

This clone was detected a few times. V is TRBV4-1 and J is TRBJ1-4; D is unclear. The germline V and J ends were trimmed by 3 bases and 6 bases, with 11 bases remaining between them. Germline assignment: CDR1 MGHRA and CDR2 YSYEKL. The CDR3 extends over 14 amino acids. This CDR3 reads CASSHVPGDEKLFF. The CDR3 nucleotides are TGCGCCAGCAGCCACGTCCCGGGTGATGAAAAACTGTTTTTT.

This clone has more than one count but fewer than ten. The rearrangement joins TRBV4-3 to TRBJ2-7; 8 bases align to TRBD2. The CDR3 is made up of 14 amino acids. Germline trimming cut 0 bases from V and 5 bases from J; bases unmatched to any gene: 3. CDR1 and CDR2 from the germline V gene are LGHNA and YSLEER. The CDR3 region is CASSQDFGGDEQYF. The CDR3 DNA reads as TGCGCCAGCAGCCAAGATTTCGGGGGGGACGAGCAGTACTTC.

This chain connects TRBV29-1 to TRBJ2-2; 8 nucleotides agree with TRBD2. Germline V gene data show CDR1 as SQVTM and CDR2 as ANQGSEA. CDR3 length: 14 residues. V trimming: 4 bases; J trimming: 5 bases; junction bases outside the gene matches: 6. The CDR3 here is CSVGREGRTGELFF. For the CDR3, the DNA is TGCAGCGTTGGTCGGGAGGGAAGAACCGGGGAGCTGTTTTTT.